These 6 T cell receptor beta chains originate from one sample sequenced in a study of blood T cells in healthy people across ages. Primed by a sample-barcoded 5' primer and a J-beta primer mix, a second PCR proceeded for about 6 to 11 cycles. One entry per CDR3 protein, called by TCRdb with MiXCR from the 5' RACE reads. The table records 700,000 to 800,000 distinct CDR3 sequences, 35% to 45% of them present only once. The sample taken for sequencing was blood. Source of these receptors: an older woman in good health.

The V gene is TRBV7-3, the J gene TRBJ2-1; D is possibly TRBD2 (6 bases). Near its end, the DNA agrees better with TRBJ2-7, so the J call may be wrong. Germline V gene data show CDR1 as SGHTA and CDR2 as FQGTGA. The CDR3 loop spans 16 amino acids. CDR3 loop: CASSLTRLVFYNEQYF. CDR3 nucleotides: TGTGCCAGCAGCTTAACCCGACTAGTATTCTACAATGAGCAGTACTTC.

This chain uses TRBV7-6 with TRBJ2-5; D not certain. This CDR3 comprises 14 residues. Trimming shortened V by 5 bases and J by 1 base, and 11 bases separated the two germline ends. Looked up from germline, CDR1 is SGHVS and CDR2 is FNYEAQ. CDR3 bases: TGTGCCAGCAGCATAGGACCGGTCCAAGAGACCCAGTACTTC. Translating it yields CASSIGPVQETQYF.

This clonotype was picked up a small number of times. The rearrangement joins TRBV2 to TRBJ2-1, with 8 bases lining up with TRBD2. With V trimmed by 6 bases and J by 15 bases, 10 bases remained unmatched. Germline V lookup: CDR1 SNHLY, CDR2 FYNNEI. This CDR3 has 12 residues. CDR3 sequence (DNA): TGTGCCAGCAGCGACTTCGAGCGGGGGAGGTTCTTC. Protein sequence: CASSDFERGRFF.

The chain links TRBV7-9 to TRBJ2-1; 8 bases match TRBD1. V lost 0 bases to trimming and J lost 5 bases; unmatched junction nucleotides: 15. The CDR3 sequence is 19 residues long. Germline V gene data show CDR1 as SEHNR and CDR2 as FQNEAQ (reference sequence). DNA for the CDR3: TGTGCCAGCAGCTTAGCCCGGGACAGGAACACCCCGGCGAACAATGAGCAGTTCTTC. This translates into CASSLARDRNTPANNEQFF.

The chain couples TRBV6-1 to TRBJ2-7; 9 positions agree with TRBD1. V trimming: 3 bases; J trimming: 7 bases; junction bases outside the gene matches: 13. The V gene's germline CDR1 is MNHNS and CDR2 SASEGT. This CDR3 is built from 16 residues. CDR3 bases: TGTGCCAGCAGTGACCCAGGCCGGACAGGGGTGGGGGAGCAGTACTTC. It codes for CASSDPGRTGVGEQYF.

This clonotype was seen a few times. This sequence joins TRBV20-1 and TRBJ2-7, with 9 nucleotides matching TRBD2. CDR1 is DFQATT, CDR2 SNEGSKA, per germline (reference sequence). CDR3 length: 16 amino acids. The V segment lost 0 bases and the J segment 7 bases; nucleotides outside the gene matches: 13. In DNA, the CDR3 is TGCAGTGCTAGAGATTTGGGGCGGGAGGGCCCCAATGAGCAGTACTTC. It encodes CSARDLGREGPNEQYF.